These 20 T cell receptor beta chains were all obtained from the same sample, sequenced in a study of OX40 agonist ivuxolimab in advanced cancers. Assay: immunoSEQ multiplex PCR; the TCRdb copy retains only in-frame clones and omits some. The sample has about 96,000 clones; 84% are singletons. This specimen was CD4+ or CD8+ T cells sorted from blood, taken in a trial of the OX40 agonist ivuxolimab. All receptors come from an adult with an advanced solid tumor such as melanoma, head and neck, liver or kidney cancer.

Regarding this clone: At one boundary the junction diverges from the germline segment, which might be a read error. V and J are TRBV18 and TRBJ1-4, with 7 bases aligning to TRBD1. Germline assignment: CDR1 KGHSH and CDR2 LQKENI. The CDR3 spans 16 residues. CDR3 nucleotides: TGTGCCAGCTCCCCACTGACAGGGCCCCTAAATGAAAAACTGTTTTTT. Its protein is CASSPLTGPLNEKLFF.

The V gene is TRBV5-4, the J gene TRBJ2-5; D not resolved. The V gene lost 1 base and the J gene lost 3 bases, with 10 bases spanning the gap. The length of the CDR3 is 14 residues. CDR1 SGHNT and CDR2 YYREEE come from the germline V gene (reference sequence). For the CDR3, the DNA is TGTGCCAGCAGCTTGTGGGCAGGCGAAGAGACCCAGTACTTC. This codes for CASSLWAGEETQYF. Full variable domain (outside the CDR3, taken from reference TRBV5-4 and TRBJ2-5): ETGVTQSPTHLIKTRGQQVTLRCSSQSGHNTVSWYQQALGQGPQFIFQYYREEENGRGNFPPRFSGLQFPNYSSELNVNALELDDSALYLCASSLWAGEETQYFGPGTRLLVL.

This chain uses TRBV10-3 with TRBJ2-1; 10 bases are a match to TRBD2. CDR1 and CDR2 (germline): ENHRY, SYGVKD. CDR3 length equals 16 residues. The V gene end was trimmed by 4 bases and the J gene end by 8 bases; junction bases not matched to a gene: 11. The CDR3 region is CAISGTLTGTSDEQFF. In nucleotides, the CDR3 is TGTGCCATCAGTGGGACACTTACAGGGACTAGCGATGAGCAGTTCTTC.

This clone was detected only a few times. The CDR3 sequence: CASGLRGDPNTGELFF. CDR3 DNA sequence: TGTGCCAGCGGCTTGAGGGGGGATCCGAACACCGGGGAGCTGTTTTTT. V and J are TRBV27 and TRBJ2-2, with D tentatively TRBD1 or TRBD2 (6 bases each). This CDR3 is built from 16 residues. The V gene lost 8 bases and the J gene lost 0 bases, with 16 bases spanning the gap. CDR1 is MNHEY, CDR2 SMNVEV, per germline (reference sequence).

The chain has TRBV4-3 and TRBJ1-2, with TRBD1 matching 12 bases. Trimming at V came to 0 bases and at J to 6 bases, leaving 5 bases not matched to a gene. The CDR3 runs 16 residues. The germline V gene encodes CDR1 LGHNA and CDR2 YSLEER. CDR3 DNA sequence: TGCGCCAGCAGCCAAGAAAGGGACAGGGGGCTTAATGGCTACACCTTC. Its protein is CASSQERDRGLNGYTF.

This chain links TRBV10-1 with TRBJ1-5, with D possibly being TRBD1 (6 bases). The CDR3 has 14 residues. Germline assignment: CDR1 WNHNN and CDR2 SYGVQD (reference sequence). Trimming pared 5 bases from V and 3 bases from J, leaving 11 bases between. CDR3: CASSKGGDNQPQHF. In DNA, the CDR3 is TGCGCCAGCAGTAAGGGGGGGGACAATCAGCCCCAGCATTTT.

The J gene is TRBJ2-3, the V gene TRBV7-3; unclear D gene. V shed 2 bases and J shed 8 bases, with 8 bases lying between them. The germline gives CDR1 SGHTA, CDR2 FQGTGA. This CDR3 is 12 amino acids long. The CDR3 spells CASSLLEATQYF. For the CDR3, the DNA is TGTGCCAGCAGCTTACTAGAGGCTACGCAGTATTTT.

This rearrangement joins TRBV5-1 to TRBJ2-3; D possibly corresponds to TRBD2 (5 bases). Trimming took 3 bases from V and 1 from J, leaving 9 bases between them. The V gene's germline CDR1 is SGHRS and CDR2 YFSETQ. The CDR3 consists of 14 residues. As DNA, the CDR3 is TGCGCCAGCAGCTGGGAGTCGGGCACAGATACGCAGTATTTT. Translation: CASSWESGTDTQYF.

The chain is built from TRBV6-5 and TRBJ1-2; D is undetermined. V dropped 6 bases and J dropped 2 bases, with 10 bases sitting between them. Germline lookup yields CDR1 MNHEY and CDR2 SVGAGI. The CDR3 loop spans 13 amino acids. CDR3 in amino acids: CASSPTENYGYTF. The CDR3 nucleotides read TGTGCCAGCAGCCCTACAGAGAACTATGGCTACACCTTC.

The genes are TRBV6-1 and TRBJ1-2; D uncertain. This CDR3 is 14 amino acids long. Germline V gives CDR1 MNHNS, CDR2 SASEGT. V was clipped by 1 base and J by 2 bases, with 8 bases between them. CDR3 sequence: CASSEDLGNYGYTF. CDR3 coding DNA: TGTGCCAGCAGTGAAGATTTGGGGAACTATGGCTACACCTTC.

The rearrangement joins TRBV4-2 to TRBJ2-1, with D hard to call. The V and J ends lost 1 base and 0 bases respectively, with 10 bases between them. Germline V gene data show CDR1 as LGHNA and CDR2 as YNFKEQ. This CDR3 is built from 16 residues. The CDR3 nucleotides read TGTGCCAGCAGCCAAGTCGGCGGAAGCTCCTACAATGAGCAGTTCTTC. It specifies CASSQVGGSSYNEQFF.

CDR3 amino acids: CASSQAGGTEAFF. CDR3 coding DNA: TGTGCCAGCTCACAAGCGGGGGGCACTGAAGCTTTCTTT. The chain combines TRBV18 with TRBJ1-1; D is perhaps TRBD1 (5 bases). The germline V gene has CDR1 KGHSH and CDR2 LQKENI. The V end lost 4 bases, the J end lost 4 bases, and 10 bases lay between the germline ends. The CDR3 contains 13 residues.

The chain joins TRBV4-2 to TRBJ2-3; 11 nucleotides align to TRBD2. In germline, CDR1 is LGHNA, CDR2 YNFKEQ. CDR3 length: 18 amino acids. After removal of 0 bases from V and 4 bases from J, the junction contained 9 bases not matched to a gene. The CDR3 loop reads CASSQDPLAGGGADTQYF. CDR3 coding DNA: TGTGCCAGCAGCCAAGATCCCTTAGCGGGAGGGGGGGCAGATACGCAGTATTTT.

This clone was recorded only once. The gene calls are TRBV5-1 and TRBJ1-4, with TRBD1 as a possible D gene (5 bases). The CDR3 spans 15 residues. Germline V CDR1 and CDR2: SGHRS, YFSETQ. Trimming shortened V by 2 bases and J by 0 bases, and 8 bases separated the two germline ends. As DNA, the CDR3 is TGCGCCAGCAGCTTTCAGGGTGCAACTAATGAAAAACTGTTTTTT. It encodes CASSFQGATNEKLFF.

This chain uses TRBV29-1 with TRBJ2-3; D ambiguous. This CDR3 spans 11 amino acids. The V end was cut by 6 bases, the J end by 0 bases, with 4 bases between. CDR1 and CDR2 from the germline V gene are SQVTM and ANQGSEA. The CDR3 coding sequence is TGCAGCGTACAGAGCACAGATACGCAGTATTTT. Translation: CSVQSTDTQYF.

The chain has TRBV27 and TRBJ2-1, with D possibly TRBD1 on 6 matching bases. The CDR3 extends over 14 amino acids. Per germline, CDR1 MNHEY and CDR2 SMNVEV (reference sequence). V lost 5 bases and J 3 bases, leaving 11 bases between the germline ends. The CDR3 sequence: CASSIRGVYNEQFF. CDR3 nucleotide sequence: TGTGCCAGCAGTATCAGGGGTGTCTACAATGAGCAGTTCTTC.

The chain couples TRBV27 to TRBJ2-6, with no clear D. In germline, CDR1 is MNHEY, CDR2 SMNVEV (reference sequence). V dropped 7 bases and J dropped 0 bases, with 13 bases sitting between them. The CDR3 extends over 16 amino acids. The CDR3 sequence: CASKNTGISGANVLTF. CDR3 coding DNA: TGTGCCAGCAAGAACACGGGCATCTCTGGGGCCAACGTCCTGACTTTC. Together with reference TRBV27 and TRBJ2-6, the CDR3 gives the full variable domain: EAQVTQNPRYLITVTGKKLTVTCSQNMNHEYMSWYRQDPGLGLRQIYYSMNVEVTDKGDVPEGYKVSRKEKRNFPLILESPSPNQTSLYFCASKNTGISGANVLTFGAGSRLTVL.

The chain combines TRBV6-5 with TRBJ2-3; 8 bases fit TRBD2. The ends lost 5 bases at V and 3 bases at J; junction bases unmatched: 7. Germline V gene sequence: CDR1 MNHEY, CDR2 SVGAGI. This CDR3 has 15 residues. DNA of the CDR3: TGTGCCAGCAGTCCCAGCGGGAGAGGGACAGATACGCAGTATTTT. This translates into CASSPSGRGTDTQYF.

The V gene is TRBV4-1, the J gene TRBJ2-3; D ambiguous. The CDR3 spans 15 residues. The germline V and J ends were trimmed by 3 bases and 2 bases, with 12 bases remaining between them. Per the germline V gene, CDR1 is MGHRA and CDR2 is YSYEKL. The CDR3 sequence is CASSQNGLITDTQYF. The CDR3 region has the DNA TGCGCCAGCAGCCAGAACGGTCTGATCACAGATACGCAGTATTTT.

This CDR3 reads CASSEGQGIDEKLFF. The DNA of the CDR3 is TGTGCCAGCAGTGAAGGGCAGGGGATAGATGAAAAACTGTTTTTT. The chain has TRBV25-1 and TRBJ1-4; a possible D gene is TRBD1 (6 bases). This CDR3 is built from 15 residues. The germline CDR1 and CDR2 sequences are MGHDK and SYGVNS. Trimming took off 2 bases at V and 6 bases at J, with 13 bases between the two ends.